One and the same sample provided the 9 T cell receptor beta chains below, sequenced in a study of blood T cell repertoires in COVID-19. Data came from immunoSEQ multiplex PCR; TCRdb stores just in-frame clones and leaves some out. In the table there are roughly 330,000 clones, 87% of which are singletons. Sequencing was carried out using peripheral blood. The receptors shown here come from a man aged 30-40 years with COVID-19, enrolled during active disease.

The chain uses TRBV6-4 and TRBJ2-7; perhaps TRBD2 as D (5 bases). The CDR3 has 15 amino acids. Trimming shortened V by 3 bases and J by 3 bases, and 15 bases separated the two germline ends. CDR1 MRHNA and CDR2 SNTAGT come from the germline V gene. CDR3 nucleotides: TGTGCCAGCAGTGAAGGTTTAGCGCCTGTCTACGAGCAGTACTTC. It is translated as CASSEGLAPVYEQYF.

As regards this clone: This same CDR3 is encoded by further DNA sequences in the sample. The chain recombines TRBV6-5 with TRBJ2-7; tentative D call: TRBD1 (6 bases). Germline V gives CDR1 MNHEY, CDR2 SVGAGI. Trimming took off 0 bases at V and 0 bases at J, with 6 bases between the two ends. CDR3 length: 14 amino acids. The CDR3 DNA reads as TGTGCCAGCAGTTACTCAGGGGGCTCCTACGAGCAGTACTTC. It is translated as CASSYSGGSYEQYF.

Regarding this clone: A much larger clone differs by one base, so this may be a read error. This chain connects TRBV28 to TRBJ1-6; the match to TRBD1 covers 11 bases. The CDR3 contains 15 residues. Germline loops: CDR1 MDHEN, CDR2 SYDVKM. The CDR3 is CVSRDPGTGGSPLHF. CDR3 DNA sequence: TGTGTCAGCAGAGACCCCGGGACAGGGGGTTCACCCCTCCACTTT. Using reference TRBV28 and TRBJ1-6 for the parts outside the CDR3, the full variable domain is DVKVTQSSRYLVKRTGEKVFLECVQDMDHENMFWYRQDPGLGLRLIYFSYDVKMKEKGDIPEGYSVSREKKERFSLILESASTNQTSMYLCVSRDPGTGGSPLHFGNGTRLTVT.

The rearrangement links TRBV7-9 to TRBJ2-1; 7 bases line up with TRBD1. Per germline, CDR1 SEHNR and CDR2 FQNEAQ (reference sequence). The CDR3 totals 16 residues. The J segment lost 2 bases and the V segment lost 5 bases, leaving 9 bases of the junction unmatched. Written as DNA, the CDR3 is TGTGCCAGCAGCCGTCAGACAGGGACCCCCTACAATGAGCAGTTCTTC. It yields the protein CASSRQTGTPYNEQFF.

The table lists this clone with a count of one. V usage is TRBV4-2 and J usage is TRBJ2-5, with a weak D call TRBD2 (5 bases). V lost 1 base and J 1 base, leaving 13 bases between the germline ends. The CDR3 contains 16 residues. Germline assignment: CDR1 LGHNA and CDR2 YNFKEQ. The CDR3 DNA follows: TGTGCCAGCAGCCAAGGGGTTCGCGGGTTCCAAGAGACCCAGTACTTC. The encoded protein is CASSQGVRGFQETQYF.

This clone was observed a few times. The V and J genes are TRBV6-6 and TRBJ1-3, with 8 bases that match TRBD1. V trimming: 8 bases; J trimming: 3 bases; junction bases outside the gene matches: 6. The CDR3 runs to 14 residues. Germline loops: CDR1 MNHNY, CDR2 SVGAGI (reference sequence). CDR3 sequence reads: CASGKQGVGNTIYF. The CDR3 nucleotides read TGTGCCAGCGGTAAACAGGGGGTTGGAAACACCATATATTTT.

The V gene is TRBV4-2, the J gene TRBJ1-1; TRBD1 aligns across 9 bases. CDR1 is LGHNA, CDR2 YNFKEQ, per germline. Trimming removed 4 bases from V and 0 bases from J; junction bases left unmatched: 6. CDR3 length: 16 residues. The CDR3 is CASSLDRGEMNTEAFF. CDR3 coding DNA: TGTGCCAGCAGCCTCGACAGGGGGGAAATGAACACTGAAGCTTTCTTT.

In this sample, this clone turned up a few times. This chain joins TRBV6-6 and TRBJ1-2; 9 bases match TRBD1. There are 14 residues in the CDR3. Unmatched junction bases numbered 2, after V lost 2 bases and J lost 4 bases. Germline V gene lookup returns CDR1 MNHNY and CDR2 SVGAGI (reference sequence). The CDR3 nucleotides read TGTGCCAGCAGTTACGGGACAGGGACCTATGGCTACACCTTC. It is translated as CASSYGTGTYGYTF.

The chain's CDR3 is CASSLFRDSEAFF. The CDR3 coding sequence is TGTGCCAGCAGCTTGTTCCGGGACAGTGAAGCTTTCTTT. This chain links TRBV9 with TRBJ1-1; 7 nucleotides line up with TRBD1. The CDR3 runs 13 residues. Germline assignment: CDR1 SGDLS and CDR2 YYNGEE. J was trimmed by 7 bases and V by 4 bases; bases with no gene match: 7.